The 22 T cell receptor beta chains below all came from one sample that was sequenced in a study of PD-1 blockade in classical Hodgkin lymphoma. Sample time point: cycle 4 day 1 (C4D1), after 6 weeks of nivolumab. Each and every patient relapsed after autologous stem cell transplantation, and patients got differing brentuximab vedotin exposure. TCRdb's table, derived via immunoSEQ multiplex PCR, lists solely in-frame clones and lacks some. The sample carries 15,000 to 20,000 clones, around four fifths recorded once. The sequencing used peripheral blood mononuclear cells (PBMCs), collected before the fourth cycle of nivolumab. These receptors were obtained from a human donor with classical Hodgkin lymphoma.

The chain couples TRBV5-1 to TRBJ1-2; D might be TRBD1 (5 bases). Trimming left V 4 bases short and J 3 bases short, with 10 bases between. The CDR3 is 13 residues long. Germline CDR1 is SGHRS and CDR2 is YFSETQ. CDR3 nucleotide sequence: TGCGCCAGCAGCGCCGGGGGTGACTATGGCTACACCTTC. Translating it yields CASSAGGDYGYTF.

The chain couples TRBV6-1 to TRBJ1-6; TRBD1 matches at 9 bases. This CDR3 spans 17 amino acids. Germline CDR1 MNHNS, CDR2 SASEGT. V was clipped by 0 bases and J by 7 bases; unmatched bases: 7. This chain's CDR3 is CASSEAAGTGINSPLHF. CDR3 DNA sequence: TGTGCCAGCAGTGAAGCGGCGGGGACAGGGATAAATTCACCCCTCCACTTT.

The gene calls are TRBV11-2 and TRBJ2-1; 9 bases are shared with TRBD2. V lost 3 bases and J lost 8; bases outside the gene matches: 11. Germline V lookup: CDR1 SGHAT, CDR2 FQNNGV. The CDR3 is made up of 16 amino acids. CDR3 protein: CASSLRGGQVNHEQFF. The CDR3 nucleotides are TGTGCCAGCAGCTTGCGGGGGGGCCAGGTTAACCATGAGCAGTTCTTC. The variable domain in full, with the rest retrieved from reference TRBV11-2 and TRBJ2-1, is EAGVAQSPRYKIIEKRQSVAFWCNPISGHATLYWYQQILGQGPKLLIQFQNNGVVDDSQLPKDRFSAERLKGVDSTLKIQPAKLEDSAVYLCASSLRGGQVNHEQFFGPGTRLTVL.

The CDR3 DNA reads as TGTGCCAGCAGCTTCGGTAACAACGGGCGCTACGAGCAGTACTTC. Encoded protein: CASSFGNNGRYEQYF. This chain uses TRBV7-2 with TRBJ2-7; D is undetermined. Trimming took 3 bases from V and 3 from J, leaving 15 bases between them. CDR3 length equals 15 residues. Germline CDR1 reads SGHTA; CDR2 reads FQGNSA.

The chain has TRBV7-9 and TRBJ1-2; 8 bases match TRBD1. CDR3 length: 12 amino acids. The ends lost 5 bases at V and 7 bases at J; junction bases unmatched: 3. Germline values: CDR1 SEHNR, CDR2 FQNEAQ (reference sequence). The CDR3 sequence is CASSPDRGGYTF. In nucleotides, the CDR3 is TGTGCCAGCAGCCCCGACAGGGGTGGCTACACCTTC. The complete variable domain, with remaining parts taken from reference TRBV7-9 and TRBJ1-2, reads DTGVSQNPRHKITKRGQNVTFRCDPISEHNRLYWYRQTLGQGPEFLTYFQNEAQLEKSRLLSDRFSAERPKGSFSTLEIQRTEQGDSAMYLCASSPDRGGYTFGSGTRLTVV.

The chain carries TRBV6-5 and TRBJ2-1, with 7 bases lining up with TRBD2. Trimming took 5 bases from V and 3 from J; bases not matched to a gene: 7. Germline V gene data show CDR1 as MNHEY and CDR2 as SVGAGI. CDR3 length equals 15 residues. CDR3 amino acids: CASSPVGGGYNEQFF. The CDR3 coding sequence is TGTGCCAGCAGTCCCGTGGGGGGGGGCTACAATGAGCAGTTCTTC.

The genes are TRBV27 and TRBJ1-1, with D possibly TRBD1 on 6 matching bases. Germline lookup yields CDR1 MNHEY and CDR2 SMNVEV (reference sequence). The V end lost 1 base, the J end lost 1 base, and 13 bases lay between the germline ends. The CDR3 consists of 16 residues. CDR3 protein: CASSLYQGGGNTEAFF. As DNA, the CDR3 is TGTGCCAGCAGTTTATATCAGGGAGGGGGGAACACTGAAGCTTTCTTT.

V usage is TRBV7-9 and J usage is TRBJ1-2; unclear D gene. The CDR3 consists of 16 residues. V lost 5 bases to trimming and J lost 1 base, with 17 bases between them. Germline lookup yields CDR1 SEHNR and CDR2 FQNEAQ (reference sequence). The CDR3: CASSTTAERDNYGYTF. As DNA, the CDR3 is TGTGCCAGCAGCACGACGGCCGAAAGGGATAACTATGGCTACACCTTC.

Concerning this clone itself: Other DNA sequences within the sample encode an identical CDR3. This rearrangement joins TRBV19 to TRBJ1-2, with TRBD1 as a possible D gene (5 bases). This CDR3 has 12 residues. Per the germline V gene, CDR1 is LNHDA and CDR2 is SQIVND (reference sequence). Trimming left V 7 bases short and J 2 bases short, with 8 bases between. The CDR3 spells CASIGGNYGYTF. CDR3 DNA sequence: TGTGCCAGTATTGGGGGGAACTATGGCTACACCTTC.

The rearrangement links TRBV5-1 to TRBJ1-6; D uncertain. The CDR3 has 14 amino acids. V lost 0 bases to trimming and J lost 7 bases, with 8 bases between them. The V gene's germline CDR1 is SGHRS and CDR2 YFSETQ. As DNA, the CDR3 is TGCGCCAGCAGCTTGGATGGGAAAAATTCACCCCTCCACTTT. Its protein product is CASSLDGKNSPLHF.

The chain couples TRBV4-2 to TRBJ2-3; 10 nucleotides match TRBD2. Germline V gene sequence: CDR1 LGHNA, CDR2 YNFKEQ. CDR3 length: 20 residues. Germline trimming cut 0 bases from V and 2 bases from J; bases unmatched to any gene: 14. CDR3 residues: CASSQDRWALAGEDTDTQYF. The CDR3 DNA reads TGTGCCAGCAGCCAAGACAGGTGGGCTCTAGCGGGGGAAGACACAGATACGCAGTATTTT.

The chain combines TRBV5-1 with TRBJ2-5; either TRBD1 or TRBD2 may fit D (5 bases each). V lost 0 bases and J 2 bases, leaving 11 bases between the germline ends. Looked up from germline, CDR1 is SGHRS and CDR2 is YFSETQ. CDR3 size: 15 residues. CDR3 loop: CASSLAGTQQETQYF. The CDR3 DNA reads TGCGCCAGCAGCTTGGCCGGGACGCAGCAAGAGACCCAGTACTTC.

The chain has TRBV25-1 and TRBJ1-5; D possibly corresponds to TRBD1 (5 bases). This CDR3 region has 16 residues. Germline V lookup: CDR1 MGHDK, CDR2 SYGVNS. Trimming removed 5 bases from V and 0 bases from J, with 14 bases in between. CDR3 protein: CASSLGTEHSNQPQHF. CDR3 bases: TGTGCCAGCAGTCTAGGGACGGAACATAGCAATCAGCCCCAGCATTTT.

This chain uses TRBV5-1 with TRBJ2-5; D is unresolved. Per the germline V gene, CDR1 is SGHRS and CDR2 is YFSETQ. The CDR3 covers 14 residues. V shed 1 base and J shed 2 bases, with 9 bases lying between them. Written as DNA, the CDR3 is TGCGCCAGCAGCTTGCTGGTGGATCAAGAGACCCAGTACTTC. Translation gives CASSLLVDQETQYF.

The rearrangement links TRBV9 to TRBJ2-7, with D perhaps matching TRBD2 (7 bases). The CDR3 loop spans 15 amino acids. V lost 0 bases, J lost 5 bases, and 15 bases lay in between. Germline V gene lookup returns CDR1 SGDLS and CDR2 YYNGEE. The CDR3 loop is CASSVEEGGPDEQYF. The DNA of the CDR3 is TGTGCCAGCAGCGTAGAAGAGGGGGGGCCGGACGAGCAGTACTTC.

This chain uses TRBV7-9 with TRBJ2-7; 7 bases map to TRBD1. CDR3 size: 12 residues. V was clipped by 6 bases and J by 5 bases; unmatched bases: 4. Per germline, CDR1 SEHNR and CDR2 FQNEAQ (reference sequence). CDR3 region: CASSFGTDEQYF. As DNA, the CDR3 is TGTGCCAGCAGTTTCGGGACAGACGAGCAGTACTTC.

The chain recombines TRBV29-1 with TRBJ1-1; D is possibly TRBD1 (6 bases). The V end was cut by 7 bases, the J end by 1 base, with 13 bases between. The CDR3 runs to 13 residues. CDR1 SQVTM and CDR2 ANQGSEA come from the germline V gene. The CDR3 bases are TGCAGCGGTACTAAACAGGGGAACACTGAAGCTTTCTTT. Amino acids: CSGTKQGNTEAFF.

This chain joins TRBV5-1 and TRBJ2-5; 13 bases fit TRBD2. The CDR3 runs 14 residues. V gave up 4 bases and J gave up 5 bases; unmatched junction bases: 2. The germline CDR1 and CDR2 sequences are SGHRS and YFSETQ. CDR3 sequence: CASSMGLAGETQYF. The CDR3 region has the DNA TGCGCCAGCAGCATGGGACTAGCGGGGGAGACCCAGTACTTC.

The chain has TRBV28 and TRBJ1-6; D not certain. The V gene lost 5 bases and the J gene lost 4 bases, with 21 bases spanning the gap. CDR1 is MDHEN and CDR2 is SYDVKM in the germline V gene. CDR3 length: 18 amino acids. The CDR3 DNA follows: TGTGCCAGCAGTCCCCCTCTCCAGACGCTCACTTATAATTCACCCCTCCACTTT. Its translation is CASSPPLQTLTYNSPLHF.

The gene calls are TRBV7-8 and TRBJ1-2, with D maybe TRBD1 (5 bases). The germline V gene has CDR1 SGHVS and CDR2 FQNEAQ. CDR3 length: 15 amino acids. Trimming removed 3 bases from V and 2 bases from J, with 13 bases in between. This CDR3 reads CASSFSLEGNYGYTF. CDR3 nucleotide sequence: TGTGCCAGCAGCTTTTCGTTGGAGGGGAACTATGGCTACACCTTC.

The chain joins TRBV19 to TRBJ2-3; D is unclear. V was cut by 5 bases and J by 0 bases, with 6 bases left in between. Per the germline V gene, CDR1 is LNHDA and CDR2 is SQIVND (reference sequence). The CDR3 covers 13 residues. CDR3 sequence reads: CASSSLSTDTQYF. CDR3 nucleotide sequence: TGTGCCAGTAGTTCACTTAGCACAGATACGCAGTATTTT.

The chain links TRBV5-1 to TRBJ2-3; D gene unclear. This CDR3 region has 13 residues. Per germline, CDR1 SGHRS and CDR2 YFSETQ. V was pared by 0 bases and J by 4 bases, with 6 bases between. The CDR3 sequence is CASSLGTADTQYF. As DNA, the CDR3 is TGCGCCAGCAGCTTGGGGACCGCAGATACGCAGTATTTT.